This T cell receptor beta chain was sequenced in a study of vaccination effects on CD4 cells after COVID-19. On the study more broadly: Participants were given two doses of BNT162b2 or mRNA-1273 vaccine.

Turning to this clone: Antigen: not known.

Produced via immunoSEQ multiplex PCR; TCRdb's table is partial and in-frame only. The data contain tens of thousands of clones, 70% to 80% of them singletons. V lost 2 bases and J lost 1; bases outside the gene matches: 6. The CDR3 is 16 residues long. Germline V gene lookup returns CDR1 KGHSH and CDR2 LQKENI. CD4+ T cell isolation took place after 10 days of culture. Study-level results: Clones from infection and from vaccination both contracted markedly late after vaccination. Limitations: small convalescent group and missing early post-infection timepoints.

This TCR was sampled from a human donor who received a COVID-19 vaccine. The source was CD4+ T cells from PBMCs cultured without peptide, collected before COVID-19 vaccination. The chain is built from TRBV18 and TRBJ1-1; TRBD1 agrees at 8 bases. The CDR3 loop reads CASSPNTGGTNTEAFF. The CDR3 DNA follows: TGTGCCAGCTCACCAAACACAGGGGGGACGAACACTGAAGCTTTCTTT. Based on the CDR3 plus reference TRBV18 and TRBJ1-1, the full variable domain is NAGVMQNPRHLVRRRGQEARLRCSPMKGHSHVYWYRQLPEEGLKFMVYLQKENIIDESGMPKERFSAEFPKEGPSILRIQQVVRGDSAAYFCASSPNTGGTNTEAFFGQGTRLTVV.